This T cell receptor beta chain is drawn from a study of CD8 T cells in ankylosing spondylitis. Study-wide results and limits: Disease-linked clones were reportedly significantly enriched in matched ankylosing spondylitis synovial fluid. Seemingly distinctive of ankylosing spondylitis blood was a TCR beta motif formed by eight highly homologous variants. In the blood and synovial fluid of reactive arthritis, some motif variants had been previously reported.

On this clonotype itself: What it binds is unknown.

The authors made TCR beta libraries by quantitative 5'-RACE with molecular barcodes. In TCRdb, the 5' RACE reads were re-called with MiXCR into one record per CDR3 protein. The data hold some 300,000 distinct CDR3 sequences, with around 20% observed a single time. The V end lost 0 bases, the J end lost 3 bases, and 6 bases lay between the germline ends. Germline CDR1 and CDR2: LGHNA and YSLEER. The CDR3 consists of 14 residues. The chain has TRBV4-3 and TRBJ2-1, with D uncertain. The sample comprised blood, either unsorted or a sorted T cell fraction (not recorded which). The receptor's source is a female donor with ankylosing spondylitis or in good health (not recorded which). The CDR3 sequence is CASSQERVYNEQFF. The CDR3 coding sequence is TGCGCCAGCAGCCAAGAAAGAGTCTACAATGAGCAGTTCTTC.